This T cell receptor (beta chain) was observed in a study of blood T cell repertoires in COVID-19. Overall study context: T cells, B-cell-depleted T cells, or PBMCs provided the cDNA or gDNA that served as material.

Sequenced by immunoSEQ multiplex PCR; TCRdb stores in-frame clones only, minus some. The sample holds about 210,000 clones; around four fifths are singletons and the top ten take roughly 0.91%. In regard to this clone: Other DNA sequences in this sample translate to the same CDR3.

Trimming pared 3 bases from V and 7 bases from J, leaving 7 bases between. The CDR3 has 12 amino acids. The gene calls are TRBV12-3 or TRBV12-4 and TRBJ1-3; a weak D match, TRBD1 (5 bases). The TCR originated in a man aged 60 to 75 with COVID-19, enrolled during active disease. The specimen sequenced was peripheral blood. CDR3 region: CASSFRGNTIYF. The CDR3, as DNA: TGTGCCAGCAGTTTCCGGGGGAACACCATATATTTT.